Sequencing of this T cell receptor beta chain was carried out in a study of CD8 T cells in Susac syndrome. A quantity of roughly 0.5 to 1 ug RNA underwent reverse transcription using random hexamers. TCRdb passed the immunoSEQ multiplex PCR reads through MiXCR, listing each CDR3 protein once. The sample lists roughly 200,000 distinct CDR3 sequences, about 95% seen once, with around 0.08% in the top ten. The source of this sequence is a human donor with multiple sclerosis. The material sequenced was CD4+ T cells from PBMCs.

In nucleotides, the CDR3 is TGCAGTGCTAGTCGGGCAGAGGGGTATGGCTACACCTTC. Protein sequence: CSASRAEGYGYTF. The V gene is TRBV20-1, the J gene TRBJ1-2; a weak D match, TRBD1 (5 bases). Germline-derived CDR1 and CDR2 are DFQATT and SNEGSKA (reference sequence). This CDR3 is built from 13 residues. Trimming took 3 bases from V and 5 from J, leaving 13 bases between them.